Presented here are 24 T cell receptor beta chains from one specimen sequenced in a study of cytomegalovirus exposure and HLA in healthy donors (dated by TCRdb to between 2016 and 2019). Library method: the immunoSEQ multiplex PCR assay. A mixture of 60 forward primers for TCR Vbeta segments and 13 reverse primers for TCR Jbeta segments was used in the multiplex PCR. The table comes from immuneACCESS by way of TCRdb, which keeps in-frame sequences with V and J called. Part of the clones is missing from these tables; in studies checked, under half for an unresolved V gene and the rest for unknown reasons. The sample profile shows some 100,000 clones; roughly 70% of them were found once. Approximately 4.3% of the sample lies in the top ten. Sequenced material: PBMCs. The receptors were gathered from a woman aged 18-29 years in good health and CMV-seropositive.

The rearrangement uses TRBV30 and TRBJ2-6; 9 bases are a match to TRBD1. The CDR3 is 18 residues long. Losses at the gene ends were 5 bases for V and 0 bases for J; bases not matched to a gene: 11. Per germline, CDR1 GTSNPN and CDR2 SVGIG (reference sequence). The CDR3 here is CAWSWAGQGLSGANVLTF. The DNA of the CDR3 is TGTGCCTGGTCCTGGGCCGGACAGGGGCTCTCTGGGGCCAACGTCCTGACTTTC.

The rearrangement joins TRBV27 to TRBJ2-2, with D perhaps matching TRBD1 (7 bases). The CDR3 covers 15 residues. V lost 6 bases and J lost 7, with 18 bases in between. The germline CDR1 and CDR2 sequences are MNHEY and SMNVEV (reference sequence). The DNA of the CDR3 is TGTGCCAGCAGCCTCTCACAGGGGCGGGGCGGGGAGCTGTTTTTT. Translating it yields CASSLSQGRGGELFF.

The chain joins TRBV6-5 to TRBJ2-6, with D maybe TRBD1 (5 bases). The CDR3 runs to 14 residues. Trimming took off 4 bases at V and 1 base at J, with 5 bases between the two ends. CDR1 MNHEY and CDR2 SVGAGI come from the germline V gene. CDR3 bases: TGTGCCAGCAGTTCAGGGTCTGGGGCCAACGTCCTGACTTTC. Translation: CASSSGSGANVLTF.

V usage is TRBV30 and J usage is TRBJ2-7; the D gene is possibly TRBD2 (5 bases). The germline V and J ends were trimmed by 0 bases and 2 bases, with 14 bases remaining between them. The CDR3 is made up of 15 amino acids. From germline, CDR1 is GTSNPN and CDR2 SVGIG (reference sequence). CDR3 nucleotides: TGTGCCTGGAGTGTACACCTAGACTACCCCTACGAGCAGTACTTC. This translates into CAWSVHLDYPYEQYF.

This clone was counted between two and nine times. The chain has TRBV5-1 and TRBJ2-7; 8 bases line up with TRBD1. CDR1 is SGHRS and CDR2 is YFSETQ in the germline V gene. The ends lost 3 bases at V and 12 bases at J; junction bases unmatched: 11. The CDR3 runs to 13 residues. CDR3 loop: CASSSSGQAFLYF. The CDR3 DNA sequence: TGCGCCAGCAGCTCCTCGGGACAGGCGTTCCTGTACTTC.

The V gene is TRBV19, the J gene TRBJ2-5; 12 nucleotides line up with TRBD2. After removal of 7 bases from V and 5 bases from J, the junction contained 2 bases not matched to a gene. There are 13 residues in the CDR3. Germline values: CDR1 LNHDA, CDR2 SQIVND (reference sequence). CDR3 residues: CASMTSGSETQYF. The CDR3 nucleotides are TGTGCCAGTATGACTAGCGGGAGTGAGACCCAGTACTTC.

The table lists this clone with a few counts. Germline is not matched at one junction end, which may reflect a read error. This chain connects TRBV4-3 to TRBJ2-7; TRBD2 matches at 8 bases. Germline V gives CDR1 LGHNA, CDR2 YSLEER. This CDR3 region has 16 residues. The CDR3 spells CASSQYIGTSSSEQYF. The CDR3 bases are TGCGCCAGCAGCCAATATATCGGGACTAGTTCCTCCGAGCAGTACTTC.

This clone came up a few times. The CDR3 sequence: CSVEGTSESQETQYF. CDR3 in DNA: TGCAGCGTTGAAGGGACTAGCGAGTCCCAAGAGACCCAGTACTTC. The chain carries TRBV29-1 and TRBJ2-5; 9 bases map to TRBD2. The germline CDR1 and CDR2 sequences are SQVTM and ANQGSEA. Losses at the gene ends were 1 base for V and 1 base for J; bases not matched to a gene: 4. This CDR3 has 15 residues.

In its sample, this clone was seen a few times. The rearrangement links TRBV28 to TRBJ1-3; 7 nucleotides agree with TRBD1. With V trimmed by 3 bases and J by 0 bases, 2 bases remained unmatched. This CDR3 has 15 amino acids. Germline V gene lookup returns CDR1 MDHEN and CDR2 SYDVKM. DNA of the CDR3: TGTGCCAGCAGTTTCTCAGGGGGCTCTGGAAACACCATATATTTT. Protein sequence: CASSFSGGSGNTIYF.

The CDR3 nucleotides are TGTGCCAGCAGCGGAGGACAGGGATCGCAGTTCTTC. It yields the protein CASSGGQGSQFF. The V gene is TRBV7-2, the J gene TRBJ2-1, with 8 nucleotides matching TRBD1. The CDR3 length is 12 residues. Per the germline V gene, CDR1 is SGHTA and CDR2 is FQGNSA. Trimming removed 5 bases from V and 12 bases from J; junction bases left unmatched: 6.

The chain recombines TRBV7-6 with TRBJ1-1; D is possibly TRBD1 (5 bases). Germline CDR1 reads SGHVS; CDR2 reads FNYEAQ. The CDR3 is 14 amino acids. Trimming removed 2 bases at V and 1 base at J, with 8 bases between. CDR3 DNA sequence: TGTGCCAGCAGCTTAAGCAGGGCGAACACTGAAGCTTTCTTT. As protein: CASSLSRANTEAFF.

The V call is TRBV15, the J call TRBJ2-7; 7 nucleotides match TRBD1. Germline V gene sequence: CDR1 LNHNV, CDR2 YYDKDF (reference sequence). CDR3 length equals 15 residues. V lost 4 bases, J lost 3 bases, and 9 bases stayed unmatched. CDR3 sequence: CATSKGDSENYEQYF. DNA for the CDR3: TGTGCCACCAGCAAAGGGGACAGTGAAAACTACGAGCAGTACTTC.

The chain recombines TRBV27 with TRBJ2-5; 13 bases fit TRBD2. J lost 7 bases, V lost 5 bases, and 16 bases had no gene match. Germline loops: CDR1 MNHEY, CDR2 SMNVEV (reference sequence). The CDR3 is 18 amino acids. The CDR3 nucleotides are TGTGCCAGCAGTCCAGGACTAGCGGGAGTCCCGAGCCCCGGGACCCAGTACTTC. Translating it yields CASSPGLAGVPSPGTQYF.

The V and J genes are TRBV18 and TRBJ2-7; tentatively, D is TRBD2 (6 bases). Per germline, CDR1 KGHSH and CDR2 LQKENI. V was cut by 0 bases and J by 8 bases, with 11 bases left in between. This CDR3 is 13 amino acids long. This chain's CDR3 is CASSPPWGVKQYF. The CDR3 nucleotides read TGTGCCAGCTCACCACCGTGGGGGGTGAAGCAGTACTTC. The full variable domain, rest sourced from reference TRBV18 and TRBJ2-7, is NAGVMQNPRHLVRRRGQEARLRCSPMKGHSHVYWYRQLPEEGLKFMVYLQKENIIDESGMPKERFSAEFPKEGPSILRIQQVVRGDSAAYFCASSPPWGVKQYFGPGTRLTVT.

V and J are TRBV5-6 and TRBJ2-5; the D gene is possibly TRBD2 (5 bases). Germline V gene data show CDR1 as SGHDT and CDR2 as YYEEEE. V lost 0 bases, J lost 11 bases, and 20 bases lay in between. The CDR3 contains 15 residues. CDR3 nucleotide sequence: TGTGCCAGCAGCTTGGACTGGGAAACCTCTGGGGAGCAGTACTTC. Protein product: CASSLDWETSGEQYF.

The chain employs TRBV7-9 and TRBJ2-7, with TRBD2 as a possible D gene (5 bases). V lost 3 bases and J lost 5, with 5 bases in between. In germline, CDR1 is SEHNR, CDR2 FQNEAQ (reference sequence). CDR3 length: 11 residues. CDR3 residues: CASSFGDEQYF. CDR3 sequence (DNA): TGTGCCAGCAGCTTCGGGGACGAGCAGTACTTC.

The rearrangement uses TRBV4-1 and TRBJ2-5; 12 nucleotides align to TRBD2. CDR3 size: 17 residues. Germline V gene lookup returns CDR1 MGHRA and CDR2 YSYEKL. Trimming removed 0 bases from V and 5 bases from J; junction bases left unmatched: 7. Written as DNA, the CDR3 is TGCGCCAGCAGCCAAGACCCCGGGACTAGCGGGCTGGAGACCCAGTACTTC. It translates to CASSQDPGTSGLETQYF.

This clone was detected a few times. The chain uses TRBV27 and TRBJ2-5; 14 bases align to TRBD2. This CDR3 region has 16 residues. V was clipped by 2 bases and J by 5 bases; unmatched bases: 4. Germline V gives CDR1 MNHEY, CDR2 SMNVEV (reference sequence). This CDR3 is CASSLTGTSGSETQYF. CDR3 DNA sequence: TGTGCCAGCAGTTTAACCGGGACTAGCGGGAGTGAGACCCAGTACTTC.

V and J are TRBV10-3 and TRBJ2-7; D is ambiguous. V lost 4 bases to trimming and J lost 4 bases, with 5 bases between them. Germline CDR1 is ENHRY and CDR2 is SYGVKD. This CDR3 spans 11 amino acids. In DNA form, the CDR3 reads TGTGCCATCAGTGCAGAATACGAGCAGTACTTC. It yields the protein CAISAEYEQYF.

The chain joins TRBV4-3 to TRBJ2-1; 8 bases are a match to TRBD2. The length of the CDR3 is 15 residues. Germline V gene data show CDR1 as LGHNA and CDR2 as YSLEER. J was trimmed by 12 bases and V by 0 bases; bases with no gene match: 10. This CDR3 is CASSQDRAGGGGQFF. Here the CDR3 DNA reads TGCGCCAGCAGCCAAGATAGGGCGGGGGGCGGTGGGCAGTTCTTC.

The chain links TRBV6-5 to TRBJ1-2, with a tentative D call TRBD1 (5 bases). The CDR3 sequence is 15 residues long. Trimming stripped 4 bases from V and 4 bases from J, with 16 bases between. Germline V gene lookup returns CDR1 MNHEY and CDR2 SVGAGI. The CDR3 bases are TGTGCCAGCAGTTCCACGACGACAGAACTCTATGGCTACACCTTC. It yields the protein CASSSTTTELYGYTF.

The rearrangement links TRBV5-8 to TRBJ2-7; TRBD1 matches at 7 bases. CDR1 and CDR2 from the germline V gene are SGHTS and YDEGEE. Germline trimming cut 4 bases from V and 5 bases from J; bases unmatched to any gene: 3. The CDR3 has 12 amino acids. CDR3 DNA: TGTGCCAGCAGCCTGACAGGGAACGAGCAGTACTTC. Its translation: CASSLTGNEQYF. The entire variable domain, with the rest obtained from reference TRBV5-8 and TRBJ2-7, is as follows: EAGVTQSPTHLIKTRGQQATLRCSPISGHTSVYWYQQALGLGLQFLLWYDEGEERNRGNFPPRFSGRQFPNYSSELNVNALELEDSALYLCASSLTGNEQYFGPGTRLTVT.

The rearrangement uses TRBV6-5 and TRBJ2-5; TRBD1 aligns across 8 bases. This CDR3 comprises 15 residues. The germline CDR1 and CDR2 sequences are MNHEY and SVGAGI. V shed 5 bases, J shed 2 bases, and the junction held 7 bases outside the gene matches. The CDR3 sequence: CASSPQGASQETQYF. The CDR3 DNA follows: TGTGCCAGCAGTCCCCAGGGGGCTAGTCAAGAGACCCAGTACTTC.

The genes are TRBV27 and TRBJ1-2; D unclear. The CDR3 totals 13 residues. Per germline, CDR1 MNHEY and CDR2 SMNVEV (reference sequence). The ends were cut back, 3 bases at V and 0 bases at J, with 5 bases in the middle. The CDR3 loop reads CASSFAPNYGYTF. The CDR3 DNA reads as TGTGCCAGCAGTTTCGCGCCTAACTATGGCTACACCTTC.